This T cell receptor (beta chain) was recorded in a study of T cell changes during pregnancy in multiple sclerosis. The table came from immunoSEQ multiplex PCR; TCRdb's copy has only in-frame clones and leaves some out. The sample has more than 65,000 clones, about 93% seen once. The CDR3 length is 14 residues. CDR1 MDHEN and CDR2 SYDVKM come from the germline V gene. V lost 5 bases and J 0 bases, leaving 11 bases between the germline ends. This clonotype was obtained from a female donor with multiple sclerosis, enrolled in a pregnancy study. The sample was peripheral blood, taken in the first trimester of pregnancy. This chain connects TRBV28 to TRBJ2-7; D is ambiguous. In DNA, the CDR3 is TGTGCCAGCAGTCCGCCCCGGGTCTCCTACGAGCAGTACTTC. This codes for CASSPPRVSYEQYF. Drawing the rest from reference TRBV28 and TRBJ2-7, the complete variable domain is DVKVTQSSRYLVKRTGEKVFLECVQDMDHENMFWYRQDPGLGLRLIYFSYDVKMKEKGDIPEGYSVSREKKERFSLILESASTNQTSMYLCASSPPRVSYEQYFGPGTRLTVT.